What follows are 25 T cell receptor beta chains derived from one specimen sequenced in a study of shared clonotypes between healthy human individuals. Clones were read by immunoSEQ multiplex PCR, and TCRdb kept only the in-frame ones, dropping some. This table holds some 690,000 clones, 90% found once. Sequencing input: memory CD8+ T cells from PBMCs. Subset denoted: CD45RO+ cells pooled with CCR7-negative TemRA cells. Receptor source: a man younger than 35 in good health. Some clones in this sample may be carry-over from other donors' samples.

Here the CDR3 reads CASSLGTGLGETQYF. CDR3 bases: TGTGCCAGCAGTTTAGGGACAGGGCTGGGGGAGACCCAGTACTTC. The chain employs TRBV27 and TRBJ2-5; 9 bases map to TRBD1. The CDR3 has 15 residues. Looked up from germline, CDR1 is MNHEY and CDR2 is SMNVEV (reference sequence). With V trimmed by 2 bases and J by 5 bases, 6 bases remained unmatched.

This clone was counted a single time. The rearrangement links TRBV7-2 to TRBJ1-2; 7 positions agree with TRBD1. V trimming: 5 bases; J trimming: 0 bases; junction bases outside the gene matches: 18. Germline V lookup: CDR1 SGHTA, CDR2 FQGNSA. The CDR3 has 19 amino acids. The DNA for the CDR3 is TGTGCCAGCAGCCTCGCTGCCTTCGGGACAGCAGAGCCTAACTATGGCTACACCTTC. Translation: CASSLAAFGTAEPNYGYTF. The full variable domain, completed using reference TRBV7-2 and TRBJ1-2, is GAGVSQSPSNKVTEKGKDVELRCDPISGHTALYWYRQSLGQGLEFLIYFQGNSAPDKSGLPSDRFSAERTGGSVSTLTIQRTQQEDSAVYLCASSLAAFGTAEPNYGYTFGSGTRLTVV.

V gene TRBV4-1 combines with J gene TRBJ2-7; TRBD2 agrees at 14 bases. V shed 4 bases and J 2 bases; nucleotides not matched to a gene: 10. The CDR3 length is 18 residues. Germline values: CDR1 MGHRA, CDR2 YSYEKL. The CDR3, as DNA: TGCGCCAGCAGCCCTCGTCCGGGACTAGCGGGAGAGCCCTACGAGCAGTACTTC. This codes for CASSPRPGLAGEPYEQYF.

This chain uses TRBV5-5 with TRBJ2-7; tentatively, D is TRBD2 (7 bases). Trimming pared 5 bases from V and 2 bases from J, leaving 11 bases between. The germline V gene encodes CDR1 SGHKS and CDR2 YYEKEE (reference sequence). The CDR3 is 13 amino acids. DNA of the CDR3: TGTGCCAGCAGACAAGGGGGGGCCTACGAGCAGTACTTC. This encodes CASRQGGAYEQYF.

V usage is TRBV6-4 and J usage is TRBJ1-1; 10 positions match TRBD1. Unmatched junction bases numbered 13, after V lost 6 bases and J lost 6 bases. CDR3 length: 16 amino acids. CDR1 is MRHNA, CDR2 SNTAGT, per germline. The chain's CDR3 is CASRVNRDRGRPEAFF. CDR3 nucleotides: TGTGCCAGCAGGGTAAACCGGGACAGGGGTCGTCCTGAAGCTTTCTTT.

V and J are TRBV6-6 and TRBJ2-5; D remains unclear. The V gene's germline CDR1 is MNHNY and CDR2 SVGAGI (reference sequence). CDR3 length equals 15 residues. V was shortened by 5 bases and J by 4 bases, with 17 bases between the two germline ends. CDR3 nucleotide sequence: TGTGCCAGCAGTCCCGGACCTAATCTCGGAGAGACCCAGTACTTC. Residues: CASSPGPNLGETQYF.

This chain links TRBV5-1 with TRBJ2-7; the match to TRBD2 covers 8 bases. The trim removed 1 base at V and 3 bases at J, leaving 9 bases unmatched. The CDR3 has 16 residues. Germline V lookup: CDR1 SGHRS, CDR2 YFSETQ. As DNA, the CDR3 is TGCGCCAGCAGCTTGAGGGAAGCGGGAGTGGGCTACGAGCAGTACTTC. As protein: CASSLREAGVGYEQYF.

This rearrangement joins TRBV11-2 to TRBJ2-5, with TRBD2 identical over 9 bases. The V segment lost 4 bases and the J segment 0 bases; nucleotides outside the gene matches: 3. Germline assignment: CDR1 SGHAT and CDR2 FQNNGV. CDR3 length: 15 residues. The DNA of the CDR3 is TGTGCCAGCAGCTCCTTAGCGGGGGACCAAGAGACCCAGTACTTC. Protein product: CASSSLAGDQETQYF.

This clone was counted a single time. The V gene is TRBV19, the J gene TRBJ2-4, with D perhaps TRBD2 (5 bases). Per germline, CDR1 LNHDA and CDR2 SQIVND (reference sequence). The length of the CDR3 is 17 residues. V gave up 5 bases and J gave up 0 bases, with 17 bases separating them. The CDR3 coding sequence is TGTGCCAGTAGTGCCCGTGGGGAGCGTATAGCCAAAAACATTCAGTACTTC. This encodes CASSARGERIAKNIQYF.

Remarks on this clone: This sample includes further DNA sequences coding for the same CDR3. The chain has TRBV19 and TRBJ1-1, with unresolved D. The CDR3 runs 14 residues. Germline CDR1 LNHDA, CDR2 SQIVND (reference sequence). Trimming removed 1 base from V and 1 base from J, with 7 bases in between. CDR3 in DNA: TGTGCCAGTAGTATAGTCGGCGGGAACACTGAAGCTTTCTTT. Its protein is CASSIVGGNTEAFF. Using reference TRBV19 and TRBJ1-1 for the parts outside the CDR3, the full variable domain is DGGITQSPKYLFRKEGQNVTLSCEQNLNHDAMYWYRQDPGQGLRLIYYSQIVNDFQKGDIAEGYSVSREKKESFPLTVTSAQKNPTAFYLCASSIVGGNTEAFFGQGTRLTVV.

This chain links TRBV7-9 with TRBJ2-7; the D is unclear. The V gene lost 2 bases and the J gene lost 1 base, with 9 bases spanning the gap. CDR1 and CDR2 from the germline V gene are SEHNR and FQNEAQ (reference sequence). This CDR3 is built from 14 residues. The CDR3 loop reads CASSLHDPSYEQYF. CDR3 sequence (DNA): TGTGCCAGCAGCTTACACGACCCTTCCTACGAGCAGTACTTC.

The V call is TRBV28, the J call TRBJ2-7; a possible D gene is TRBD2 (5 bases). This CDR3 comprises 14 residues. V was shortened by 2 bases and J by 5 bases, with 13 bases between the two germline ends. The V gene's germline CDR1 is MDHEN and CDR2 SYDVKM. The DNA of the CDR3 is TGTGCCAGCAGTTTAGAGGGAGAGGGAGACGAGCAGTACTTC. Its translation is CASSLEGEGDEQYF.

V and J are TRBV27 and TRBJ2-7; D unresolved. CDR1 is MNHEY and CDR2 is SMNVEV in the germline V gene (reference sequence). This CDR3 spans 14 amino acids. The V gene lost 5 bases and the J gene lost 5 bases, with 16 bases spanning the gap. The chain's CDR3 is CASSLGGSVHEQYF. CDR3 nucleotide sequence: TGTGCCAGCAGTCTCGGCGGCTCTGTCCACGAGCAGTACTTC.

This clone was seen only once. The V gene is TRBV7-9, the J gene TRBJ2-6; D may be TRBD1 or TRBD2 (5 bases each). This CDR3 is built from 15 residues. The germline gives CDR1 SEHNR, CDR2 FQNEAQ (reference sequence). V dropped 5 bases and J dropped 6 bases, with 14 bases sitting between them. CDR3 loop: CASSPREAEANVLTF. The CDR3 region has the DNA TGTGCCAGCAGCCCCAGGGAAGCGGAGGCCAACGTCCTGACTTTC. Using reference TRBV7-9 and TRBJ2-6 for the parts outside the CDR3, the full variable domain is DTGVSQNPRHKITKRGQNVTFRCDPISEHNRLYWYRQTLGQGPEFLTYFQNEAQLEKSRLLSDRFSAERPKGSFSTLEIQRTEQGDSAMYLCASSPREAEANVLTFGAGSRLTVL.

The chain uses TRBV30 and TRBJ2-7, with 9 bases identical to TRBD1. The ends lost 2 bases at V and 4 bases at J; junction bases unmatched: 9. The CDR3 extends over 15 amino acids. The germline V gene has CDR1 GTSNPN and CDR2 SVGIG (reference sequence). DNA of the CDR3: TGTGCCTGGAGTCCTGGCGGGACAGGGAAGTACGAGCAGTACTTC. It encodes CAWSPGGTGKYEQYF.

The V gene is TRBV11-2, the J gene TRBJ2-1; no clear D gene. The CDR3 sequence is 16 residues long. The germline CDR1 and CDR2 sequences are SGHAT and FQNNGV. V lost 4 bases and J 2 bases, leaving 15 bases between the germline ends. CDR3 sequence: CASSSHPVGPYNEQFF. The DNA of the CDR3 is TGTGCCAGCAGCTCCCACCCAGTAGGCCCCTACAATGAGCAGTTCTTC.

The CDR3 region has the DNA TGTGCCAGCAGCCGTACTAGTTTCTACGAGCAGTACTTC. Its protein is CASSRTSFYEQYF. This chain links TRBV5-6 with TRBJ2-7; possible D gene TRBD2, 5 bases. Between the trimmed V and J ends, which lost 4 bases and 3 bases, there was a span of 11 bases. This CDR3 is built from 13 residues. In germline, CDR1 is SGHDT, CDR2 YYEEEE.

In its sample, this clone was seen once. The V call is TRBV10-3, the J call TRBJ2-7; TRBD2 matches at 8 bases. The CDR3 extends over 13 amino acids. The V segment lost 7 bases and the J segment 2 bases; nucleotides outside the gene matches: 4. Germline CDR1 reads ENHRY; CDR2 reads SYGVKD. The CDR3 DNA sequence: TGTGCCATCACTAGCGGGCAGACCTACGAGCAGTACTTC. This sequence encodes CAITSGQTYEQYF.

This chain links TRBV5-6 with TRBJ1-2; weak D call: TRBD1 (5 bases). Germline V gene lookup returns CDR1 SGHDT and CDR2 YYEEEE. This CDR3 comprises 14 residues. The V end lost 0 bases, the J end lost 4 bases, and 10 bases lay between the germline ends. CDR3 loop: CASSLGTSIYGYTF. DNA for the CDR3: TGTGCCAGCAGCTTGGGGACAAGCATCTATGGCTACACCTTC. Full variable domain (remainder filled in from reference TRBV5-6 and TRBJ1-2): DAGVTQSPTHLIKTRGQQVTLRCSPKSGHDTVSWYQQALGQGPQFIFQYYEEEERQRGNFPDRFSGHQFPNYSSELNVNALLLGDSALYLCASSLGTSIYGYTFGSGTRLTVV.

The J gene is TRBJ1-2, the V gene TRBV6-1; tentative D call: TRBD1 (5 bases). Trimming stripped 3 bases from V and 2 bases from J, with 19 bases between. The CDR3 has 17 residues. The germline V gene encodes CDR1 MNHNS and CDR2 SASEGT. The DNA for the CDR3 is TGTGCCAGCAGTGACATGTGGGACGGAGATACCAACTATGGCTACACCTTC. It translates to CASSDMWDGDTNYGYTF.

The chain recombines TRBV30 with TRBJ2-2; D is ambiguous. Per germline, CDR1 GTSNPN and CDR2 SVGIG (reference sequence). The CDR3 is 10 residues long. V gave up 5 bases and J gave up 7 bases, with 5 bases separating them. The CDR3 spells CAWSGGELFF. The CDR3 DNA sequence: TGTGCCTGGTCCGGCGGGGAGCTGTTTTTT.

The V gene is TRBV4-3, the J gene TRBJ2-3, with D tentatively TRBD2 (5 bases). Germline CDR1 is LGHNA and CDR2 is YSLEER. Trimming cost V 4 bases and J 4 bases, with 9 bases left between them. CDR3 length equals 13 residues. The CDR3 region is CASSPLGADTQYF. The CDR3 DNA reads TGCGCCAGCAGCCCCCTCGGGGCAGATACGCAGTATTTT.

The chain carries TRBV27 and TRBJ2-5, with D possibly TRBD2 on 6 matching bases. Germline lookup yields CDR1 MNHEY and CDR2 SMNVEV (reference sequence). The germline V and J ends were trimmed by 8 bases and 4 bases, with 17 bases remaining between them. The CDR3 loop spans 14 amino acids. This chain's CDR3 is CASRTGMGGETQYF. The CDR3 DNA is TGTGCCAGCCGAACAGGCATGGGGGGAGAGACCCAGTACTTC.

The chain employs TRBV27 and TRBJ2-1, with 7 positions matching TRBD2. CDR3 length equals 17 residues. From germline, CDR1 is MNHEY and CDR2 SMNVEV (reference sequence). J was trimmed by 8 bases and V by 3 bases; bases with no gene match: 16. CDR3 region: CASSLARAGVSFDEQFF. The CDR3 coding sequence is TGTGCCAGCAGTTTGGCCAGGGCGGGAGTGTCCTTCGATGAGCAGTTCTTC.

The J gene is TRBJ2-7, the V gene TRBV9; 7 nucleotides match TRBD1. This CDR3 spans 17 amino acids. Germline loops: CDR1 SGDLS, CDR2 YYNGEE. Trimming took 4 bases from V and 6 from J; bases not matched to a gene: 19. Here the CDR3 DNA reads TGTGCCAGCAGCAGGGAACAGGGGCCGGCATGGCAGTTCGAGCAGTACTTC. Amino acids: CASSREQGPAWQFEQYF.